The following is a TCR beta chain sequence with its context. The target of this receptor is not known. Within one base of it there is no much larger clone, and no base qualities were kept. Library creation used the immunoSEQ multiplex PCR assay. TCRdb re-hosts the immuneACCESS table, in-frame sequences only. Its copies lack some clones; in the studies checked, an unresolved V gene accounts for under half of them, and the cause for the rest is not known. The table for this sample lists around 94,000 clones; less than 95% of them were counted only once. 3.5% to 4.5% of the sample lies in the top ten. This record belongs to a study of control samples from healthy donors and cancer patients (dated by TCRdb to the early 2020s). Including the terminal cysteine and phenylalanine, the CDR3 comprises 17 residues. The read is trimmed to its CDR3 DNA, 51 bases read in frame from base 1. V drops 0 bases and J drops 0 bases, leaving 15 bases in between. CDR1 and CDR2, per the germline V gene, are SGHRS and YFSETQ.

Sequenced material: blood. The rearrangement combines TRBV5-1 with TRBJ1-1; a tentative D call is TRBD1 (6 bases match). This TCR came from a woman between 18 and 29 years old in good health. The CDR3 protein sequence reads: CASSLALGGGLNTEAFF. The base sequence is TGCGCCAGCAGCTTGGCCTTGGGGGGCGGATTGAACACTGAAGCTTTCTTT.